This record concerns one T cell receptor (beta chain) sequence. The antigen is not known. The data were taken from a study of cytomegalovirus exposure and HLA in healthy donors. Study-level findings and limits: Analysis was carried out at a later point, and it linked a missense DCLRE1C variant to TCR beta V- and J-gene trimming. Later, an analysis found that common viral pathogens appeared to be linked with several of the most significant clusters.

The length of the CDR3 is 16 residues. CDR1 MNHEY and CDR2 SVGAGI come from the germline V gene. Amplification used 60 Vbeta primers and 13 Jbeta primers. The method was immunoSEQ multiplex PCR; TCRdb's version includes in-frame clones alone and lacks a portion of them. The repertoire consists of 80,000 to 100,000 clones, with more than 50% occurring once and the leading ten covering about 15%. Donors showed nominal health when sampled, although they likely had unrecorded immune exposures. Specimen: PBMCs. V and J are TRBV6-5 and TRBJ2-5; D is unclear. Gene TRBJ2-7 matches the end of the DNA better, so the J call may be wrong. The TCR originated in a woman between 35 and 50 years old in good health and CMV-seropositive. CDR3 residues: CASSYSIRPSEYEQYF. Here the CDR3 DNA reads TGTGCCAGCAGTTACTCGATTCGCCCCAGCGAGTACGAGCAGTACTTC.